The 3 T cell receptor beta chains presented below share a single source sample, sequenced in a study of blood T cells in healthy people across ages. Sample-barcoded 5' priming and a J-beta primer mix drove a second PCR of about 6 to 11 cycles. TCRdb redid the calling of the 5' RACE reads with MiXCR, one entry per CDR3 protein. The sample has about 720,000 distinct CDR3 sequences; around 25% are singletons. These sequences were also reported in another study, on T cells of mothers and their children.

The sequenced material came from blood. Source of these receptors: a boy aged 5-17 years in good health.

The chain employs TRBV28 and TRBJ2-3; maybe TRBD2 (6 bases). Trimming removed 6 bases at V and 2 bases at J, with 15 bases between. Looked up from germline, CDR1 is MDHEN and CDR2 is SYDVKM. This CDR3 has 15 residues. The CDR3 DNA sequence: TGTGCCAGCAGGGAGGGTGGCGTACACACAGATACGCAGTATTTT. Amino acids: CASREGGVHTDTQYF.

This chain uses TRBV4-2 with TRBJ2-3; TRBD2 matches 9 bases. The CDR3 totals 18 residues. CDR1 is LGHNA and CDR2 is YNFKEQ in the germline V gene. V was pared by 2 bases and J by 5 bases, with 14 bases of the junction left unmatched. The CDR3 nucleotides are TGTGCCAGCAGCCAACTCGCTAGCGGGACCTATGGTGAAGATACGCAGTATTTT. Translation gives CASSQLASGTYGEDTQYF.

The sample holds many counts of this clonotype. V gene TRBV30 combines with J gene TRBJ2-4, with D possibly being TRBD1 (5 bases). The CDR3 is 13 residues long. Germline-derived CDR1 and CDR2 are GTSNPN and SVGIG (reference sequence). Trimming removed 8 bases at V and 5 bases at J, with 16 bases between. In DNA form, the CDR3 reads TGTGCCACCCGACAGAGTGCTGAAAACATTCAGTACTTC. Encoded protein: CATRQSAENIQYF.